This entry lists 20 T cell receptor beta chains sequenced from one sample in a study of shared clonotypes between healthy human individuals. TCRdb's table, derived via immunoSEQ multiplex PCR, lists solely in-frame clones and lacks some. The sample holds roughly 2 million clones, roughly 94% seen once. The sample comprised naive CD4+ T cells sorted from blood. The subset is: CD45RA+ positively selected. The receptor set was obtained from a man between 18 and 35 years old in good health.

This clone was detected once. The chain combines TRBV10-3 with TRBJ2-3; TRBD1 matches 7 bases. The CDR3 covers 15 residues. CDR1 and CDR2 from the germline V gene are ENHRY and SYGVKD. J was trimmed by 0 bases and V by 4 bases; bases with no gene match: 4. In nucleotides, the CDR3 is TGTGCCATCAGTGGGACGACAGGGAGCACAGATACGCAGTATTTT. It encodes CAISGTTGSTDTQYF.

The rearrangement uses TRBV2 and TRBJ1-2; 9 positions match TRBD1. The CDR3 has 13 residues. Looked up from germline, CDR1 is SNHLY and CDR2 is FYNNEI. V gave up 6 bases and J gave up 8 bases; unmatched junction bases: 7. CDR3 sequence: CASSPDRGLGYTF. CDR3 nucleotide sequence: TGTGCCAGCAGCCCCGACAGGGGGTTAGGCTACACCTTC.

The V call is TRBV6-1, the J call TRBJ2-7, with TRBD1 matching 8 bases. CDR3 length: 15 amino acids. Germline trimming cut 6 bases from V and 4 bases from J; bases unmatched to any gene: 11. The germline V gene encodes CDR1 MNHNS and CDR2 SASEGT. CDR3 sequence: CASSRVGTGAYEQYF. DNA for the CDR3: TGTGCCAGCAGCAGAGTTGGGACAGGTGCTTACGAGCAGTACTTC.

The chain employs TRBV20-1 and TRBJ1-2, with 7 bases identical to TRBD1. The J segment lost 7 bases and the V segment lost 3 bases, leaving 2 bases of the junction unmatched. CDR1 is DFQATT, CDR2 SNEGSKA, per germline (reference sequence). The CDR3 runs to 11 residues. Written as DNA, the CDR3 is TGCAGTGCTAGCCGACAGGGTGGCTACACCTTC. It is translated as CSASRQGGYTF.

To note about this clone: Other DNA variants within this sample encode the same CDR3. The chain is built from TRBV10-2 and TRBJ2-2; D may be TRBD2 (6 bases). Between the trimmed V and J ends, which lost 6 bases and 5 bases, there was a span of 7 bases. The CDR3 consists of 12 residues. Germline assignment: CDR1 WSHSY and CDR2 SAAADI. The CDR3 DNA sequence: TGCGCCAGCAGAGGGACTACCGGGGAGCTGTTTTTT. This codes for CASRGTTGELFF.

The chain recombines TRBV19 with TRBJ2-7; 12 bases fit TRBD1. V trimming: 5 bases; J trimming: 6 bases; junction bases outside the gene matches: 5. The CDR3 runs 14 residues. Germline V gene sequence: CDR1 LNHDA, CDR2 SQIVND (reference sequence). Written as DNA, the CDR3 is TGTGCCAGTAGTTTTCGGGACAGGGGGCGCGAGCAGTACTTC. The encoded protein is CASSFRDRGREQYF. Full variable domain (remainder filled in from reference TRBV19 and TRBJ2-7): DGGITQSPKYLFRKEGQNVTLSCEQNLNHDAMYWYRQDPGQGLRLIYYSQIVNDFQKGDIAEGYSVSREKKESFPLTVTSAQKNPTAFYLCASSFRDRGREQYFGPGTRLTVT.

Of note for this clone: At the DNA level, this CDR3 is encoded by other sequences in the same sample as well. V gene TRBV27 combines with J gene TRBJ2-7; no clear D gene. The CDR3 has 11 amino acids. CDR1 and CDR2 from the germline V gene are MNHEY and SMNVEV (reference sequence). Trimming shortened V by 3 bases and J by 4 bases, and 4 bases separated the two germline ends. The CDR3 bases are TGTGCCAGCAGTTTCTCGTACGAGCAGTACTTC. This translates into CASSFSYEQYF.

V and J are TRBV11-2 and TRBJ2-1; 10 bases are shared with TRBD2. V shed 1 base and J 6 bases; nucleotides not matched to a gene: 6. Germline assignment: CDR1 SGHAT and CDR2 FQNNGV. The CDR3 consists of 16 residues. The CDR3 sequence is CASSLVSSGRSNEQFF. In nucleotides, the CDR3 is TGTGCCAGCAGCTTAGTGTCTAGCGGGAGATCCAATGAGCAGTTCTTC.

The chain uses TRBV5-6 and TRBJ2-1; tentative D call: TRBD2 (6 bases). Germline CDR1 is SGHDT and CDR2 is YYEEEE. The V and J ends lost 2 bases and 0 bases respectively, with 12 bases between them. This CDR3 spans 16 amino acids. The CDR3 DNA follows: TGTGCCAGCAGCTTCGGCCGGGGGAGCTCCTACAATGAGCAGTTCTTC. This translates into CASSFGRGSSYNEQFF.

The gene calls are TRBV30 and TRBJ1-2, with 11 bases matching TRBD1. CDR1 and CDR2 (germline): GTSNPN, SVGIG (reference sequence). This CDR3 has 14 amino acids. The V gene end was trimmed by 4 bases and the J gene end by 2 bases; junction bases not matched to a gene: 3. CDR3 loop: CAWTRDRGNYGYTF. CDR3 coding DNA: TGTGCCTGGACCCGGGACAGGGGGAACTATGGCTACACCTTC.

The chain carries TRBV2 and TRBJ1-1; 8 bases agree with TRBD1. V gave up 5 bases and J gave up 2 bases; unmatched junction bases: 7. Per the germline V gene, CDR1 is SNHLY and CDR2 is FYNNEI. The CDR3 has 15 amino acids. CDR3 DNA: TGTGCCAGCAGTTCGCCAGGGGGCCTAAACACTGAAGCTTTCTTT. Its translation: CASSSPGGLNTEAFF.

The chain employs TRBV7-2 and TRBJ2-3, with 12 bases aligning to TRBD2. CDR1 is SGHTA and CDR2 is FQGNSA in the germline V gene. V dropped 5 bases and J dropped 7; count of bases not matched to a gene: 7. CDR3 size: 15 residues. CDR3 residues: CASSPGLAGLYTQYF. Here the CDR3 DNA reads TGTGCCAGCAGCCCGGGACTAGCGGGCCTTTATACGCAGTATTTT. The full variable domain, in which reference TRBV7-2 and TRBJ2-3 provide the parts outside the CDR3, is GAGVSQSPSNKVTEKGKDVELRCDPISGHTALYWYRQSLGQGLEFLIYFQGNSAPDKSGLPSDRFSAERTGGSVSTLTIQRTQQEDSAVYLCASSPGLAGLYTQYFGPGTRLTVL.

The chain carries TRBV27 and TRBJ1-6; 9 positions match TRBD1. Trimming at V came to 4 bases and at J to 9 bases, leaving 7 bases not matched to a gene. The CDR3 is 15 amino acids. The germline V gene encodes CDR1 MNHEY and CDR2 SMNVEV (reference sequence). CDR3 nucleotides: TGTGCCAGCAGTTGGGGCGGACAGGGGTTTTCACCCCTCCACTTT. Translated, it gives CASSWGGQGFSPLHF.

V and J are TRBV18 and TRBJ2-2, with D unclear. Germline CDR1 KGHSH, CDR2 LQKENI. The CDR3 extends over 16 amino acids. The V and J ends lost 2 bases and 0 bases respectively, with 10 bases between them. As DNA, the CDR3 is TGTGCCAGCTCACCATTAAGGATATCGAACACCGGGGAGCTGTTTTTT. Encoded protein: CASSPLRISNTGELFF. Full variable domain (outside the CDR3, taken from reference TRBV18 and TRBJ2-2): NAGVMQNPRHLVRRRGQEARLRCSPMKGHSHVYWYRQLPEEGLKFMVYLQKENIIDESGMPKERFSAEFPKEGPSILRIQQVVRGDSAAYFCASSPLRISNTGELFFGEGSRLTVL.

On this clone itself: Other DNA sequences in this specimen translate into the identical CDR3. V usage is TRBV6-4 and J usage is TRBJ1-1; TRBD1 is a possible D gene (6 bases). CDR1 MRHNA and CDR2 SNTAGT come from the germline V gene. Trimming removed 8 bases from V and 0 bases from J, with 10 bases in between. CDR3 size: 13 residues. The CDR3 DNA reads TGTGCCAGCCGAGGACAGTTGAACACTGAAGCTTTCTTT. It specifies CASRGQLNTEAFF.

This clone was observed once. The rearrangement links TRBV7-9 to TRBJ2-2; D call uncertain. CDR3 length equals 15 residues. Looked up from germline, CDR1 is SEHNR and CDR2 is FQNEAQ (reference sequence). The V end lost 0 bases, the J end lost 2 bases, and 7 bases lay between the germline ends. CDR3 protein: CASSLAWGNTGELFF. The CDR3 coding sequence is TGTGCCAGCAGCTTAGCGTGGGGAAACACCGGGGAGCTGTTTTTT.

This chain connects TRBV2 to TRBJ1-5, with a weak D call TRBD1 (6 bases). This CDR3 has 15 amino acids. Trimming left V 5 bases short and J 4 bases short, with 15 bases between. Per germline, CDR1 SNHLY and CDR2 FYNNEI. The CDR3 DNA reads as TGTGCCAGCAGTCTAATAGGGGACATAAATCAGCCCCAGCATTTT. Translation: CASSLIGDINQPQHF.

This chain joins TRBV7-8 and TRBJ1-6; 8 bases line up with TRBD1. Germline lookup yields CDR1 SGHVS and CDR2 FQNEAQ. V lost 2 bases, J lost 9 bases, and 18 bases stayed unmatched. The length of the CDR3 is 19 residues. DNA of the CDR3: TGTGCCAGCAGCTTAACAGGGGGTAGTAATCTATTAGTAGGTTCACCCCTCCACTTT. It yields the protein CASSLTGGSNLLVGSPLHF.

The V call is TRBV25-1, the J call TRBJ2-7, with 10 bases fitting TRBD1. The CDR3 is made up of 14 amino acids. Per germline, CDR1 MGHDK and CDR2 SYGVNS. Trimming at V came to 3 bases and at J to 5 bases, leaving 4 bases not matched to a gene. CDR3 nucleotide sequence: TGTGCCAGCAGTGAGACAGGGGGCAGGGACGAGCAGTACTTC. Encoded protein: CASSETGGRDEQYF.

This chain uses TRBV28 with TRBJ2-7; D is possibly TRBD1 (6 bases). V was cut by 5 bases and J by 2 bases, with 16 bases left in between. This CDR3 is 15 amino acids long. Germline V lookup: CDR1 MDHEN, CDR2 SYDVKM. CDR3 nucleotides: TGTGCCAGCAGTCCCCCCGACAGGCCCCCCTACGAGCAGTACTTC. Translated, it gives CASSPPDRPPYEQYF.